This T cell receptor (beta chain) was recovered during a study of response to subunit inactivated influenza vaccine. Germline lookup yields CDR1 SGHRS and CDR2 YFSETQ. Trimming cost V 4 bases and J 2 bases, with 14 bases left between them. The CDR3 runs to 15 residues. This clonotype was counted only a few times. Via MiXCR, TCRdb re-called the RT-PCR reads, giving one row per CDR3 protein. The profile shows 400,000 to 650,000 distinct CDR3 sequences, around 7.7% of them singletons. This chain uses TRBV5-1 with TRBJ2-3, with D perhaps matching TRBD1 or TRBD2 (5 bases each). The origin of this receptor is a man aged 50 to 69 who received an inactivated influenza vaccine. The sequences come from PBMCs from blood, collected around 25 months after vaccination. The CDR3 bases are TGCGCCAGCAGCCGGGACGGCAAACCCACAGATACGCAGTATTTT. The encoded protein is CASSRDGKPTDTQYF. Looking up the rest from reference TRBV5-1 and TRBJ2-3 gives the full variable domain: KAGVTQTPRYLIKTRGQQVTLSCSPISGHRSVSWYQQTPGQGLQFLFEYFSETQRNKGNFPGRFSGRQFSNSRSEMNVSTLELGDSALYLCASSRDGKPTDTQYFGPGTRLTVL.